This T cell receptor (beta chain) is from a study of immune characterization of retroperitoneal liposarcoma (dated 2019 in TCRdb). The library was built by means of PCR. Sequencing was carried out with a NextSeq 500. In TCRdb, the public reads were trimmed at Q25 with fastp and aligned with MiXCR, with productive beta chains retained. Every entry covers one CDR3 protein and lists the most common genes and DNA from its rows. Recorded for this sample are under 11,000 distinct CDR3 sequences; roughly 53% of them occurred a single time. The ten largest make up 10% of the sample. Concerning this clonotype: Which antigen it targets is not known. No base-level quality is on record; no much larger clone is a single base apart.

The CDR3 sequence holds 13 residues, the cysteine and phenylalanine included. Of the read, only the CDR3 DNA is kept; its 39 bases are in frame from base 1. The germline V gene encodes CDR1 WSHSY and CDR2 SAAADI. V is shortened by 6 bases, J by 6 bases, and the region joining them spans 15 bases. The specimen was tumor tissue. The sequence links TRBV10-2 to TRBJ2-7, with no confident D gene call. The clonotype was recovered from a female donor with retroperitoneal liposarcoma. CDR3 protein: CASRAMGGSEQYF. The DNA is as follows: TGCGCCAGCAGGGCGATGGGTGGCTCCGAGCAGTACTTC.